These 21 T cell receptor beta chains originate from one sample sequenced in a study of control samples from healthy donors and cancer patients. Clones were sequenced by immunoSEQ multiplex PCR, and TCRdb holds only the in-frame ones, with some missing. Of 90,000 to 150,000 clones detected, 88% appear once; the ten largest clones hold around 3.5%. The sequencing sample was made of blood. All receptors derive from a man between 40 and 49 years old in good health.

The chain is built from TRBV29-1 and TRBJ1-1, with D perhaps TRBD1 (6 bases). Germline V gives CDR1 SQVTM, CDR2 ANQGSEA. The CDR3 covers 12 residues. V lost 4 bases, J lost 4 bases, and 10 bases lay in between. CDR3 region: CSVGTGFTEAFF. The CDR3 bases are TGCAGCGTTGGTACAGGGTTCACTGAAGCTTTCTTT. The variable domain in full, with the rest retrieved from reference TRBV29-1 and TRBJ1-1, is SAVISQKPSRDICQRGTSLTIQCQVDSQVTMMFWYRQQPGQSLTLIATANQGSEATYESGFVIDKFPISRPNLTFSTLTVSNMSPEDSSIYLCSVGTGFTEAFFGQGTRLTVV.

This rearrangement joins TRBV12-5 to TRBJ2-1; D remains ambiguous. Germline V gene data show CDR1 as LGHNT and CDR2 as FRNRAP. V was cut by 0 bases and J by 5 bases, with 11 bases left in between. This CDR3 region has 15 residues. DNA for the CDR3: TGTGCTAGTGGTTTGGTACTTGGGCAGGACAATGAGCAGTTCTTC. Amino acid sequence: CASGLVLGQDNEQFF.

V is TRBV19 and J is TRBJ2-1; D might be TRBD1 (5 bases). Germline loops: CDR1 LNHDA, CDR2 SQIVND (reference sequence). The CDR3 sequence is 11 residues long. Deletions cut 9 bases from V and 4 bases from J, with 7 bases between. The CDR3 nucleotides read TGTGCCAGCAGACAGTACAATGAGCAGTTCTTC. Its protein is CASRQYNEQFF.

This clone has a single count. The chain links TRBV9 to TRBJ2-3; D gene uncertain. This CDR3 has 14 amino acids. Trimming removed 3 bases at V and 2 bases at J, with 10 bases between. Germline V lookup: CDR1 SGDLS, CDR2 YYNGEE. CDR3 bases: TGTGCCAGCAGCGCTCAAACCCTCACAGATACGCAGTATTTT. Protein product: CASSAQTLTDTQYF.

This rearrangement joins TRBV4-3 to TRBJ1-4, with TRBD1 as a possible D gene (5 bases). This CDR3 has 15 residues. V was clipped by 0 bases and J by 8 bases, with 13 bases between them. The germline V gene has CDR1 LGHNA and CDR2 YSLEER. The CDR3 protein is CASSQDRVGGEKLFF. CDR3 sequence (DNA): TGCGCCAGCAGCCAAGACAGGGTCGGTGGAGAAAAACTGTTTTTT.

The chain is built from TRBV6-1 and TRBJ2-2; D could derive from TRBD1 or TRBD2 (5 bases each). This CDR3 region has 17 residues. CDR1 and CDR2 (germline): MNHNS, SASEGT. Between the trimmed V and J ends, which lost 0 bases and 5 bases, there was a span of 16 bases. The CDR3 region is CASSEAPRGGWTGELFF. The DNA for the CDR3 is TGTGCCAGCAGTGAAGCGCCCCGTGGGGGTTGGACCGGGGAGCTGTTTTTT.

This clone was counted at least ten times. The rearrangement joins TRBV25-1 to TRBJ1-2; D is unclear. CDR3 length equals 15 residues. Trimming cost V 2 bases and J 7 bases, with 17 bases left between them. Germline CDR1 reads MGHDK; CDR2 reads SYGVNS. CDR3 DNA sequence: TGTGCCAGCAGTGAAACCAGTAGCTCCACCCTTGGCTACACCTTC. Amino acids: CASSETSSSTLGYTF.

The CDR3: CASSTPGRGYVSYTF. The CDR3 DNA is TGTGCCAGCAGCACACCGGGACGCGGATACGTAAGCTACACCTTC. The chain has TRBV7-2 and TRBJ1-2, with a weak D call TRBD1 (5 bases). Trimming shortened V by 5 bases and J by 9 bases, and 22 bases separated the two germline ends. This CDR3 is built from 15 residues. Germline V gene data show CDR1 as SGHTA and CDR2 as FQGNSA.

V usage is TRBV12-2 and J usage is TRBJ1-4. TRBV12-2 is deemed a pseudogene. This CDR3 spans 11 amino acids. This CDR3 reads CAAIAGEKLFF. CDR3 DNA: TGTGCAGCTATAGCCGGAGAAAAACTGTTTTTT.

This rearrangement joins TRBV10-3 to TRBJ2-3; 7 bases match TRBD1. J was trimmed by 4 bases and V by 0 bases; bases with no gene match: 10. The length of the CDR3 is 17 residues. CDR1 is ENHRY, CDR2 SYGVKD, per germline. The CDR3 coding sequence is TGTGCCATCAGTGAGTCCCGACAGGGCGTCTTCTCAGATACGCAGTATTTT. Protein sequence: CAISESRQGVFSDTQYF.

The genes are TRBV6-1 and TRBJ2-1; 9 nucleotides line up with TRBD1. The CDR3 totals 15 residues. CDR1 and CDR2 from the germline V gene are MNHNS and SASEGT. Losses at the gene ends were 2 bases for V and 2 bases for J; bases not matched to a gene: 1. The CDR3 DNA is TGTGCCAGCAGTGAATGGGACAGGGCCTACAATGAGCAGTTCTTC. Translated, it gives CASSEWDRAYNEQFF.

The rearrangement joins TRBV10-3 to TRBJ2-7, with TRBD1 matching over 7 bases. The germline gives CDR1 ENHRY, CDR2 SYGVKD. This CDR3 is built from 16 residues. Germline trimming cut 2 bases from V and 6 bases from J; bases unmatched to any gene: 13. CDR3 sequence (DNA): TGTGCCATCAGTGAGCCACACGAGGGGGCGCAAGGCGAGCAGTACTTC. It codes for CAISEPHEGAQGEQYF.

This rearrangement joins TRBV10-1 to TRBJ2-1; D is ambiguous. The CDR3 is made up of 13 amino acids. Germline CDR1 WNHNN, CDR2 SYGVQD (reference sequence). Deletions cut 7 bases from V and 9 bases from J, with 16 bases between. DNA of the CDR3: TGCGCCAGCAAGTCGAAAGCTACGGGTGAGCAGTTCTTC. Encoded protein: CASKSKATGEQFF.

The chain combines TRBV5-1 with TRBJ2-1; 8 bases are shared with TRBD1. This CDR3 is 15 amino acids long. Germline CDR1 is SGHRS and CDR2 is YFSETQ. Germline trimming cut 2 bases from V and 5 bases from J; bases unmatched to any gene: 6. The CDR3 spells CASSLMGQANNEQFF. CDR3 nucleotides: TGCGCCAGCAGCTTAATGGGACAGGCGAACAATGAGCAGTTCTTC.

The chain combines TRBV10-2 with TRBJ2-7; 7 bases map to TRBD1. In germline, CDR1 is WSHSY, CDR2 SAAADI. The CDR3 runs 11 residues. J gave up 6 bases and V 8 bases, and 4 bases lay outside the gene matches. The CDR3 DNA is TGCGCCAGCCTACAGGGGTCCGAGCAGTACTTC. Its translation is CASLQGSEQYF.

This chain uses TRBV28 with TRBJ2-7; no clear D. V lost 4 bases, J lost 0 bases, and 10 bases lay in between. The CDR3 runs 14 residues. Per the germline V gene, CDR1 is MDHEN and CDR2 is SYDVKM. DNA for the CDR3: TGTGCCAGCAGTTGGGCTCGAATCTCCTACGAGCAGTACTTC. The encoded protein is CASSWARISYEQYF.

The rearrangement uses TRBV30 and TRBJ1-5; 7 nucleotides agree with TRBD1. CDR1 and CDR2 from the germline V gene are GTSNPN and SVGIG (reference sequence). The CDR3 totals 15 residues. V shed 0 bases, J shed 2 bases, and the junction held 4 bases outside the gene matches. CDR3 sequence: CAWSVRTGGNQPQHF. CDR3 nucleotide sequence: TGTGCCTGGAGTGTACGGACAGGAGGCAATCAGCCCCAGCATTTT.

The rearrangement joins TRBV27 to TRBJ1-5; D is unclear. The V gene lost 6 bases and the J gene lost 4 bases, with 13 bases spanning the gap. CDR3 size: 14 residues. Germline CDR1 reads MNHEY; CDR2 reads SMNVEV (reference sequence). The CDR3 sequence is CASSPRASNQPQHF. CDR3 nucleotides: TGTGCCAGCAGCCCACGGGCCTCGAATCAGCCCCAGCATTTT.

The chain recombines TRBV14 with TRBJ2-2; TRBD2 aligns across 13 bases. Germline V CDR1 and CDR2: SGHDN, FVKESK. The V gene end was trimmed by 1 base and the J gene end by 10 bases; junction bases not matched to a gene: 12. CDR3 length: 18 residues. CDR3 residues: CASSQARLAGGRSKELFF. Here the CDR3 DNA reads TGTGCCAGCAGCCAAGCCAGACTAGCGGGGGGCCGGTCAAAGGAGCTGTTTTTT.

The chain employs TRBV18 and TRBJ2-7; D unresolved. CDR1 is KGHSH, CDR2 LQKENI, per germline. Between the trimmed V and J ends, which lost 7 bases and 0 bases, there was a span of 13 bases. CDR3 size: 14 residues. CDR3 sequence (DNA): TGTGCCAGCTTCCCGGGTCCCAGCTCCTACGAGCAGTACTTC. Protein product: CASFPGPSSYEQYF.

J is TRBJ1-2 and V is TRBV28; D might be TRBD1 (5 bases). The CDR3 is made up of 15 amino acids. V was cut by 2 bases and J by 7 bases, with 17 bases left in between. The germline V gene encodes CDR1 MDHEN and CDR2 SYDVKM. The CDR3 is CASSLLPVGGGGYTF. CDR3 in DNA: TGTGCCAGCAGTTTACTCCCAGTGGGGGGGGGTGGCTACACCTTC.